These 25 T cell receptor beta chains were all obtained from the same sample, sequenced in a study of T cells after yellow fever vaccination. TCRdb re-called the 5' RACE reads through MiXCR, storing one row per CDR3 protein. The sample holds more than 95,000 distinct CDR3 sequences, about 7% seen once. Sequenced here: CD4+ T cells sorted from PBMCs, sampled 10 days after the first yellow fever vaccination. Receptors were obtained from a man in his late teens or twenties who received the YFV17D yellow fever vaccine.

This clonotype was recorded many times. This rearrangement joins TRBV5-1 to TRBJ2-5; perhaps TRBD2 as D (7 bases). CDR1 is SGHRS, CDR2 YFSETQ, per germline. Trimming took 0 bases from V and 3 from J, leaving 9 bases between them. The CDR3 consists of 14 residues. CDR3 in DNA: TGCGCCAGCAGCTTGGGGGGGGGCGAAGAGACCCAGTACTTC. Translating gives CASSLGGGEETQYF.

This clonotype was counted ten times or more. J is TRBJ1-1 and V is TRBV9, with D perhaps TRBD1 (6 bases). The CDR3 covers 12 residues. The germline CDR1 and CDR2 sequences are SGDLS and YYNGEE. Trimming stripped 1 base from V and 10 bases from J, with 11 bases between. Here the CDR3 reads CASSVSGERAFF. CDR3 DNA: TGTGCCAGCAGCGTATCAGGGGAAAGAGCTTTCTTT.

This clonotype was observed many times. The gene calls are TRBV7-9 and TRBJ1-1; D uncertain. The germline V gene encodes CDR1 SEHNR and CDR2 FQNEAQ (reference sequence). There are 12 residues in the CDR3. Deletions cut 3 bases from V and 1 base from J, with 3 bases between. The CDR3 here is CASSFPNTEAFF. The CDR3 region has the DNA TGTGCCAGCAGCTTCCCGAACACTGAAGCTTTCTTT.

This clonotype showed up many times. V usage is TRBV10-3 and J usage is TRBJ2-3, with TRBD1 matching 10 bases. J lost 5 bases, V lost 3 bases, and 8 bases had no gene match. CDR3 length: 16 amino acids. Germline loops: CDR1 ENHRY, CDR2 SYGVKD. The CDR3 loop reads CAISDPGQGLGDTQYF. As DNA, the CDR3 is TGTGCCATCAGTGACCCGGGACAGGGGCTTGGAGATACGCAGTATTTT.

This clonotype rates as medium-sized. The chain has TRBV5-1 and TRBJ2-3; D is unresolved. The length of the CDR3 is 13 residues. The V gene's germline CDR1 is SGHRS and CDR2 YFSETQ. The germline V and J ends were trimmed by 0 bases and 1 base, with 3 bases remaining between them. The CDR3 DNA reads TGCGCCAGCAGCTTGGAAGGCACAGATACGCAGTATTTT. Protein sequence: CASSLEGTDTQYF.

This clonotype was seen repeatedly, ten times or more. The chain recombines TRBV7-9 with TRBJ2-3, with D uncertain. Germline CDR1 is SEHNR and CDR2 is FQNEAQ (reference sequence). This CDR3 comprises 12 residues. V was cut by 6 bases and J by 1 base, with 5 bases left in between. The CDR3 loop reads CASRLRTDTQYF. DNA for the CDR3: TGTGCCAGCAGGCTACGCACAGATACGCAGTATTTT. Based on the CDR3 plus reference TRBV7-9 and TRBJ2-3, the full variable domain is DTGVSQNPRHKITKRGQNVTFRCDPISEHNRLYWYRQTLGQGPEFLTYFQNEAQLEKSRLLSDRFSAERPKGSFSTLEIQRTEQGDSAMYLCASRLRTDTQYFGPGTRLTVL.

This clonotype came up many times. The chain recombines TRBV9 with TRBJ2-2, with 10 bases fitting TRBD2. The CDR3 covers 18 residues. Trimming removed 0 bases from V and 4 bases from J; junction bases left unmatched: 9. Germline V gives CDR1 SGDLS, CDR2 YYNGEE. This CDR3 is CASSVVPSGGLSTGELFF. The DNA of the CDR3 is TGTGCCAGCAGCGTAGTGCCTAGCGGGGGACTATCCACCGGGGAGCTGTTTTTT.

This clonotype was detected many times. The J gene is TRBJ1-5, the V gene TRBV6-5; 9 nucleotides agree with TRBD1. The CDR3 spans 18 residues. V was pared by 6 bases and J by 2 bases, with 14 bases of the junction left unmatched. Per germline, CDR1 MNHEY and CDR2 SVGAGI. CDR3 in DNA: TGTGCCAGCAGGGGGACAGGGTTTGGTTCTGTTGGCAATCAGCCCCAGCATTTT. The encoded protein is CASRGTGFGSVGNQPQHF.

This clonotype has ten or more counts. V and J are TRBV5-1 and TRBJ2-1, with a possible D match to TRBD1 (6 bases). V was pared by 3 bases and J by 5 bases, with 15 bases between. The germline CDR1 and CDR2 sequences are SGHRS and YFSETQ. The CDR3 runs to 15 residues. The CDR3 loop reads CASSYRAAYDNEQFF. CDR3 DNA sequence: TGCGCCAGCAGCTACAGGGCTGCCTACGACAATGAGCAGTTCTTC. Full variable domain (rest looked up from reference TRBV5-1 and TRBJ2-1): KAGVTQTPRYLIKTRGQQVTLSCSPISGHRSVSWYQQTPGQGLQFLFEYFSETQRNKGNFPGRFSGRQFSNSRSEMNVSTLELGDSALYLCASSYRAAYDNEQFFGPGTRLTVL.

This clonotype was seen ten or more times. The V gene is TRBV20-1, the J gene TRBJ2-3; possibly TRBD1 for D (6 bases). V dropped 3 bases and J dropped 1 base, with 11 bases sitting between them. Germline CDR1 is DFQATT and CDR2 is SNEGSKA (reference sequence). The CDR3 consists of 14 residues. CDR3 residues: CSARRTEGTDTQYF. CDR3 DNA: TGCAGTGCTAGGCGGACAGAGGGCACAGATACGCAGTATTTT.

This clonotype was counted at least ten times. The V and J genes are TRBV12-3 or TRBV12-4 and TRBJ2-5; D gene uncertain. The CDR3 is made up of 14 amino acids. Trimming pared 2 bases from V and 1 base from J, leaving 8 bases between. In DNA form, the CDR3 reads TGTGCCAGCAGTTTACGAAGAATCCAAGAGACCCAGTACTTC. Amino acid sequence: CASSLRRIQETQYF.

Concerning this clonotype itself: This could be a read error, since a much larger clone is one nucleotide away. The chain employs TRBV12-3 or TRBV12-4 and TRBJ1-4; D ambiguous. CDR3 length: 16 residues. With 4 bases removed from V and 6 bases from J, the gap between germline ends came to 18 bases. The CDR3 nucleotides read TGTGCCAGCAGTTGGTCCCATGGAGGCTGGGATGAAAAACTGTTTTTT. As protein: CASSWSHGGWDEKLFF.

The CDR3 loop is CASSYEGSSPLHF. The CDR3 DNA reads as TGTGCCAGCAGTTACGAGGGATCTTCACCCCTCCACTTT. The chain employs TRBV6-2 or TRBV6-3 and TRBJ1-6; D is unclear. Germline V gene data show CDR1 as MNHEY and CDR2 as SVGEGT. The CDR3 length is 13 residues. The V end lost 2 bases, the J end lost 9 bases, and 8 bases lay between the germline ends.

This chain joins TRBV7-2 and TRBJ1-2, with unresolved D. Trimming took off 2 bases at V and 2 bases at J, with 9 bases between the two ends. The CDR3 consists of 14 residues. The germline V gene has CDR1 SGHTA and CDR2 FQGNSA. In DNA, the CDR3 is TGTGCCAGCAGCTTAAAAACCTTAAACTATGGCTACACCTTC. It is translated as CASSLKTLNYGYTF.

This clonotype was recorded a few times. The rearrangement links TRBV30 to TRBJ1-2, with TRBD1 matching 7 bases. V lost 0 bases and J lost 6; bases outside the gene matches: 4. Looked up from germline, CDR1 is GTSNPN and CDR2 is SVGIG (reference sequence). The CDR3 totals 13 residues. The CDR3 DNA follows: TGTGCCTGGAGTGTAGGGGGCCCCAATGGCTACACCTTC. Protein: CAWSVGGPNGYTF. Full variable domain (remainder filled in from reference TRBV30 and TRBJ1-2): SQTIHQWPATLVQPVGSPLSLECTVEGTSNPNLYWYRQAAGRGLQLLFYSVGIGQISSEVPQNLSASRPQDRQFILSSKKLLLSDSGFYLCAWSVGGPNGYTFGSGTRLTVV.

In this sample, this clonotype turned up many times. V gene TRBV10-3 combines with J gene TRBJ2-5; 7 positions agree with TRBD1. Trimming took 6 bases from V and 2 from J; bases not matched to a gene: 6. Germline V gene lookup returns CDR1 ENHRY and CDR2 SYGVKD. The CDR3 loop spans 14 amino acids. The CDR3: CAIRQPGQQETQYF. For the CDR3, the DNA is TGTGCCATCAGACAACCGGGACAGCAAGAGACCCAGTACTTC.

With respect to this clonotype: This may arise from a read error, as a much more abundant clone is one base away. This chain uses TRBV4-2 with TRBJ2-5; TRBD2 matches 9 bases. The CDR3 has 16 residues. Germline loops: CDR1 LGHNA, CDR2 YNFKEQ. The CDR3 here is CAISQRRGGFPETQYF. DNA of the CDR3: TGTGCCATCAGCCAACGGCGGGGGGGTTTTCCAGAGACCCAGTACTTC.

This clonotype was detected many times. The genes are TRBV12-3 or TRBV12-4 and TRBJ2-5; D perhaps matches TRBD1 (7 bases). The CDR3 extends over 15 amino acids. Trimming took 5 bases from V and 4 from J, leaving 17 bases between them. The CDR3 DNA sequence: TGTGCCAGCAGTCCCGGGGGCAGGGGGGCAGAGACCCAGTACTTC. Its translation is CASSPGGRGAETQYF.

This clonotype was counted many times. The V gene is TRBV5-1, the J gene TRBJ2-7; D is possibly TRBD1 (5 bases). Trimming took off 3 bases at V and 5 bases at J, with 15 bases between the two ends. The CDR3 spans 14 residues. Germline V gives CDR1 SGHRS, CDR2 YFSETQ. The chain's CDR3 is CASSSDAGFDEQYF. The DNA for the CDR3 is TGCGCCAGCAGCTCGGACGCAGGGTTTGACGAGCAGTACTTC.

The CDR3 loop reads CASSLAAGDAEAFF. In DNA, the CDR3 is TGCGCCAGCAGCTTGGCCGCCGGGGACGCTGAAGCTTTCTTT. V gene TRBV5-1 combines with J gene TRBJ1-1, with a tentative D call TRBD1 (5 bases). This CDR3 region has 14 residues. The germline V and J ends were trimmed by 0 bases and 6 bases, with 12 bases remaining between them. Germline CDR1 reads SGHRS; CDR2 reads YFSETQ.

V is TRBV7-8 and J is TRBJ2-2; 13 bases fit TRBD2. This CDR3 comprises 19 residues. CDR1 and CDR2 from the germline V gene are SGHVS and FQNEAQ. The trim removed 7 bases at V and 13 bases at J, leaving 24 bases unmatched. The CDR3 coding sequence is TGTGCCAGCACCCCTAGGATCGCAAATGGAAGACTAGCGGGGGGATGGCTGTTTTTT. This translates into CASTPRIANGRLAGGWLFF.

At least ten counts were recorded for this clonotype. The rearrangement links TRBV2 to TRBJ1-3; D perhaps matches TRBD1 (5 bases). The V gene lost 7 bases and the J gene lost 3 bases, with 10 bases spanning the gap. This CDR3 has 13 amino acids. The germline CDR1 and CDR2 sequences are SNHLY and FYNNEI. The DNA of the CDR3 is TGTGCCAGCAAGAAGGGGAGTGGAAACACCATATATTTT. The encoded protein is CASKKGSGNTIYF.

This clonotype was seen many times. This chain joins TRBV7-2 and TRBJ2-3, with unresolved D. There are 13 residues in the CDR3. In germline, CDR1 is SGHTA, CDR2 FQGNSA. Trimming took off 2 bases at V and 4 bases at J, with 7 bases between the two ends. CDR3 coding DNA: TGTGCCAGCAGCTTATCACCAGCAGATACGCAGTATTTT. This gives the protein CASSLSPADTQYF.

At least ten counts were recorded for this clonotype. This chain links TRBV7-9 with TRBJ2-5; D gene uncertain. CDR3 length: 11 residues. Germline V gene sequence: CDR1 SEHNR, CDR2 FQNEAQ (reference sequence). Trimming left V 5 bases short and J 3 bases short, with 4 bases between. In DNA, the CDR3 is TGTGCCAGCAGCCCTAAAGAGACCCAGTACTTC. Protein product: CASSPKETQYF.

In its sample, this clonotype was seen many times. The chain's CDR3 is CASSRQAVLDNEQFF. The CDR3 DNA is TGTGCCAGCAGCCGACAGGCAGTGCTTGACAATGAGCAGTTCTTC. This rearrangement joins TRBV7-2 to TRBJ2-1; tentative D call: TRBD1 (6 bases). The CDR3 contains 15 residues. Trimming cost V 5 bases and J 5 bases, with 16 bases left between them. Germline V CDR1 and CDR2: SGHTA, FQGNSA.